What follows describes a single T cell receptor (beta chain). Sequenced by immunoSEQ multiplex PCR; TCRdb stores in-frame clones only, minus some. The sample carries a few hundred thousand clones, around nine tenths recorded once. This entry is derived from a study of blood T cell repertoires in COVID-19. About the research overall: The United States, Italy and Spain supplied acute and convalescent COVID-19 samples.

V was clipped by 0 bases and J by 0 bases, with 10 bases between them. The CDR3 runs 16 residues. Germline V gives CDR1 SGHRS, CDR2 YFSETQ. Sequenced: peripheral blood. The clonotype originates from a young man with COVID-19, enrolled during active disease. The chain recombines TRBV5-1 with TRBJ1-3; D call uncertain. Here the CDR3 reads CASSLESSSSGNTIYF. DNA for the CDR3: TGCGCCAGCAGCTTGGAATCGTCGAGCTCTGGAAACACCATATATTTT. The variable domain in full, completed from reference TRBV5-1 and TRBJ1-3, reads KAGVTQTPRYLIKTRGQQVTLSCSPISGHRSVSWYQQTPGQGLQFLFEYFSETQRNKGNFPGRFSGRQFSNSRSEMNVSTLELGDSALYLCASSLESSSSGNTIYFGEGSWLTVV.